This T cell receptor (beta chain) was sequenced during a study of T cells after yellow fever vaccination. Study background: The fractions with low cell numbers were processed using SMART-Seq v4 Ultra Low Input.

The V gene end was trimmed by 5 bases and the J gene end by 5 bases; junction bases not matched to a gene: 11. The CDR3 has 16 amino acids. This clonotype was seen a handful of times. Its antigen is as yet unknown. Study outcomes and limitations: Shared CD4/CD8 clonotypes were a small share, likely from convergent recombination. After the booster, approximately 96% of CD4 and 75% to 90% of CD8 primary-response clones were re-detected.

As TCR cDNA was made by 5'RACE template switching, a universal primer site and UMIs were added. TCRdb reanalysed the 5' RACE reads using MiXCR and keeps one entry per CDR3 protein. The sample carries 500,000 to 650,000 distinct CDR3 sequences, around an eighth recorded once. The genes are TRBV12-3 or TRBV12-4 and TRBJ1-5; 8 bases are shared with TRBD1. The sample was PBMCs, taken on the day of the yellow fever booster vaccination. This receptor was obtained from a man aged 25-40 years who received the YFV17D yellow fever vaccine. The CDR3 coding sequence is TGTGCCAGCAGTCGCGCGGACAGGGAGGGCGATCAGCCCCAGCATTTT. Protein sequence: CASSRADREGDQPQHF.